The clone carrying this TCR beta chain was observed at least ten times. Its antigen is undetermined. The sorted Tregs were CD4+CD25+CD127-/low cells. V lost 4 bases and J lost 3, with 9 bases in between. Germline CDR1 and CDR2: SNHLY and FYNNEI. The CDR3 runs 14 residues. Study-level findings and limits: Tumor memory CD4+ T cell TCR gene usage was found to cluster with blood and lymph node memory CD4+ cells and with lymph node naive CD4+ cells.

TCRdb passed the 5' RACE reads through MiXCR, listing each CDR3 protein once. Here the sample spans around 9,700 distinct CDR3 sequences, 12% to 15% being singletons. The J gene is TRBJ2-2, the V gene TRBV2, with a tentative D call TRBD1 (5 bases). This receptor was identified in a female donor with breast cancer. Material: Tregs sorted from blood. The CDR3 sequence is CASSGQGYTGELFF. The CDR3 DNA is TGTGCCAGCAGTGGCCAGGGCTACACCGGGGAGCTGTTTTTT.